This is a list of T cell receptor beta chains from one sample in a study of post-analysis software for immune sequencing data. TCRdb processed the PCR reads anew with MiXCR; each CDR3 protein has one entry. This sample yields 150,000 to 200,000 distinct CDR3 sequences, of which 25% to 35% are seen a single time; about 1.6% belongs to the top ten. What was sequenced was blood. The receptors here all came from a girl aged 10 to 17 with multiple sclerosis. The CDR3 runs from the conserved cysteine through the conserved F or W. Each record gives: V gene, clone size, J gene, D gene, CDR3 DNA, CDR3 protein. D genes are given only for firm matches. Expanded clones are given a class, and other clones once, few, many or no size at all.

>TRBV20-1|NA|TRBJ2-1|TRBD2
TGCAGTGCTAGTCGGGCTAGCGGGAACGGTGAGCAGTTCTTC
CSASRASGNGEQFF
>TRBV6-5|many|TRBJ1-2|NA
TGTGCCAGCAGTCGGGCCAACTATGGCTACACCTTC
CASSRANYGYTF
>TRBV5-1|many|TRBJ2-7|NA
TGCGCCAGCAGCCAGGGAGAGAACTCCTACGAGCAGTACTTC
CASSQGENSYEQYF
>TRBV20-1|NA|TRBJ2-4|TRBD2
TGCAGTGCTAGAGATCCGGCTAGCGGGGACTCCTACGAGCGGTACTTC
CSARDPASGDSYERYF
>TRBV15|NA|TRBJ2-1|NA
TGTACCACCAGTAGTTCCAGGGACAATGAGCAGTTCTTC
CTTSSSRDNEQFF
>TRBV6-5|NA|TRBJ2-7|TRBD1
TGTGCCAGCAGTTACGGGGACAGTTCCCCATACGAGCAGTACTTC
CASSYGDSSPYEQYF
>TRBV2|many|TRBJ2-1|TRBD2
TGTGCCACCCCGGGACTAGCGGTCGGAGGGGCCTACAATGAGCAGTTCTTC
CATPGLAVGGAYNEQFF
>TRBV5-5|many|TRBJ1-5|TRBD1
TGTGCCAGCAGGCAGGGGGCAGGCAATCAGCCCCAGCATTTT
CASRQGAGNQPQHF
>TRBV4-1|few|TRBJ2-2|NA
TGCGCCAGCAGCCATTCCGACTGGGGAAAGAACACCGGGGAGCTGTTTTTT
CASSHSDWGKNTGELFF
>TRBV7-9|NA|TRBJ2-5|NA
TGTGCCAGCAGCTTAGGTCGGACTACGTCTGGGGATGAGCAGTACTTC
CASSLGRTTSGDEQYF
>TRBV5-1|many|TRBJ1-1|NA
TGCGCCAGCAGCTTAGGTGTTCGGGGGGCGAACACTGAAGCTTTCTTT
CASSLGVRGANTEAFF
>TRBV12-3/TRBV12-4|NA|TRBJ1-1|TRBD1
TGTGCCACAGAGGGGTCAGGGGGGACTGAAGCTTTCTTT
CATEGSGGTEAFF
>TRBV6-2/TRBV6-3|few|TRBJ2-7|TRBD2
TGTGCCAGCAGTTACCGTGGGGGGGGACCCTACGAGCAGTACTTC
CASSYRGGGPYEQYF
>TRBV5-1|NA|TRBJ2-1|NA
TGCGCCAGCAGCTTGGGAGCGGGCACTAACAATGAGCAGTTCTTC
CASSLGAGTNNEQFF
>TRBV7-9|once|TRBJ1-2|TRBD1
TGTGCCAGCAGCTTAGCCGGGGACAGGGGCTCTAAAGGCTACACCTTC
CASSLAGDRGSKGYTF
>TRBV5-1|few|TRBJ2-1|TRBD2
TGCGCCAGCAACCTTCTAGCGGGGTACGGTGAGCAGTTCTTC
CASNLLAGYGEQFF
>TRBV12-3/TRBV12-4|few|TRBJ2-3|TRBD2
TGTGCCAGCAGTTTCTCTAGCGGGAGCACAGATGCGCAGTATTTT
CASSFSSGSTDAQYF
>TRBV12-3/TRBV12-4|once|TRBJ2-7|NA
TGTGCCAGCACCCCATACTGGGAAAAAACTTACAATGAGCAGTACTTC
CASTPYWEKTYNEQYF
>TRBV6-5|many|TRBJ2-5|TRBD2
TGTGCCAGCACCGAGGATTCCGGGAGAGGGCGGGAGCAGTACTTC
CASTEDSGRGREQYF